What follows are 21 T cell receptor beta chains derived from one specimen sequenced in a study of B cell selection in AIRE deficiency. The data were produced by immunoSEQ multiplex PCR, yet TCRdb's version contains in-frame clones alone and is incomplete. The sample contains some 25,000 clones, around 97% of which appear only once. Conventional CD4 T cells were sorted as CD4+CD127+ cells. Sequencing was carried out using conventional CD4+ T cells sorted from PBMCs. Receptors originate from a human donor with AIRE deficiency.

This chain connects TRBV29-1 to TRBJ2-5; D is possibly TRBD1 (10 bases). Germline V gene lookup returns CDR1 SQVTM and CDR2 ANQGSEA. The V end lost 4 bases, the J end lost 5 bases, and 35 bases lay between the germline ends. This CDR3 contains 20 residues. The CDR3 protein is CSVANWDRGAGLALRETQYF. In nucleotides, the CDR3 is TGCAGCGTTGCGAATTGGGACAGGGGCGCTGGACTAGCGTTACGTGAGACCCAGTACTTC.

This rearrangement joins TRBV4-3 to TRBJ2-7, with 8 bases fitting TRBD1. This CDR3 is 14 amino acids long. The germline V gene encodes CDR1 LGHNA and CDR2 YSLEER. The J segment lost 3 bases and the V segment lost 4 bases, leaving 5 bases of the junction unmatched. Here the CDR3 reads CASSPRTGRYEQYF. The CDR3 coding sequence is TGCGCCAGCAGCCCTCGGACAGGGCGCTACGAGCAGTACTTC.

The chain has TRBV11-2 and TRBJ2-1, with 12 bases fitting TRBD2. V lost 6 bases, J lost 7 bases, and 7 bases stayed unmatched. Germline CDR1 is SGHAT and CDR2 is FQNNGV. The CDR3 length is 15 residues. The CDR3 sequence: CASRATSGSGNEQFF. DNA for the CDR3: TGTGCCAGCAGGGCGACTAGCGGGAGTGGGAATGAGCAGTTCTTC.

The V gene is TRBV19, the J gene TRBJ1-1, with TRBD1 identical over 7 bases. The CDR3 length is 16 residues. CDR1 LNHDA and CDR2 SQIVND come from the germline V gene (reference sequence). V gave up 7 bases and J gave up 1 base; unmatched junction bases: 12. The CDR3: CASTSNPTGANTEAFF. The CDR3 DNA follows: TGTGCCAGTACTTCAAACCCTACAGGGGCGAACACTGAAGCTTTCTTT.

The rearrangement uses TRBV19 and TRBJ2-6; no clear D gene. Germline V gene sequence: CDR1 LNHDA, CDR2 SQIVND (reference sequence). CDR3 length: 15 amino acids. V lost 2 bases and J 0 bases, leaving 5 bases between the germline ends. CDR3 nucleotides: TGTGCCAGTAGTATAAGCAACTCTGGGGCCAACGTCCTGACTTTC. Its translation is CASSISNSGANVLTF.

V and J are TRBV5-1 and TRBJ2-5; D not certain. Germline CDR1 reads SGHRS; CDR2 reads YFSETQ. Trimming shortened V by 2 bases and J by 1 base, and 0 bases separated the two germline ends. The CDR3 runs to 11 residues. The CDR3 region is CASSFQETQYF. The DNA for the CDR3 is TGCGCCAGCAGCTTCCAAGAGACCCAGTACTTC.

This chain connects TRBV7-2 to TRBJ2-5; D might be TRBD2 (7 bases). Trimming stripped 0 bases from V and 2 bases from J, with 19 bases between. This CDR3 has 18 amino acids. From germline, CDR1 is SGHTA and CDR2 FQGNSA. This CDR3 is CASSLADGGGRGQETQYF. In nucleotides, the CDR3 is TGTGCCAGCAGCTTAGCGGATGGGGGCGGGAGAGGACAAGAGACCCAGTACTTC.

The chain links TRBV4-3 to TRBJ2-3; perhaps TRBD2 as D (6 bases). The CDR3 extends over 16 amino acids. Trimming pared 1 base from V and 0 bases from J, leaving 11 bases between. Looked up from germline, CDR1 is LGHNA and CDR2 is YSLEER. This CDR3 reads CASSQGNSGSTDTQYF. The CDR3 bases are TGCGCCAGCAGCCAAGGGAATAGCGGAAGCACAGATACGCAGTATTTT.

This sequence joins TRBV6-6 and TRBJ1-5, with D unresolved. The CDR3 is 13 residues long. The V gene lost 6 bases and the J gene lost 11 bases, with 17 bases spanning the gap. CDR1 and CDR2 (germline): MNHNY, SVGAGI (reference sequence). DNA of the CDR3: TGTGCCAGCAGCCCCGGGATCCCCCCTACCCAGCATTTT. Amino acid sequence: CASSPGIPPTQHF.

The rearrangement uses TRBV6-5 and TRBJ2-3, with D perhaps matching TRBD2 (5 bases). Germline CDR1 is MNHEY and CDR2 is SVGAGI. The CDR3 extends over 15 amino acids. V was shortened by 2 bases and J by 0 bases, with 9 bases between the two germline ends. The CDR3: CASSYGTGSTDTQYF. The CDR3 DNA is TGTGCCAGCAGTTACGGTACGGGAAGCACAGATACGCAGTATTTT.

The V and J genes are TRBV7-9 and TRBJ2-2; D not certain. CDR1 and CDR2 (germline): SEHNR, FQNEAQ (reference sequence). The V end lost 5 bases, the J end lost 5 bases, and 12 bases lay between the germline ends. The CDR3 loop spans 14 amino acids. CDR3 DNA sequence: TGTGCCAGCAGCACCCAGACCCGGACCGGGGAGCTGTTTTTT. Protein product: CASSTQTRTGELFF. Full variable domain (rest looked up from reference TRBV7-9 and TRBJ2-2): DTGVSQNPRHKITKRGQNVTFRCDPISEHNRLYWYRQTLGQGPEFLTYFQNEAQLEKSRLLSDRFSAERPKGSFSTLEIQRTEQGDSAMYLCASSTQTRTGELFFGEGSRLTVL.

This chain joins TRBV6-4 and TRBJ2-2, with 10 bases fitting TRBD2. The germline V gene encodes CDR1 MRHNA and CDR2 SNTAGT. This CDR3 region has 15 residues. V shed 3 bases, J shed 7 bases, and the junction held 5 bases outside the gene matches. Written as DNA, the CDR3 is TGTGCCAGCAGTGAAATAGCGGGAGGAATCGGGGAGCTGTTTTTT. Its protein is CASSEIAGGIGELFF.

This clone was detected once. The chain uses TRBV5-6 and TRBJ2-1; the match to TRBD2 covers 8 bases. The CDR3 runs to 16 residues. Germline assignment: CDR1 SGHDT and CDR2 YYEEEE. The V segment lost 0 bases and the J segment 9 bases; nucleotides outside the gene matches: 11. The CDR3 DNA reads as TGTGCCAGCAGCTTGGGTAGCGGGATACCCAGGGGTGAGCAGTTCTTC. It translates to CASSLGSGIPRGEQFF.

The chain employs TRBV28 and TRBJ2-7, with TRBD2 identical over 12 bases. There are 13 residues in the CDR3. Per germline, CDR1 MDHEN and CDR2 SYDVKM. Trimming cost V 9 bases and J 7 bases; bases outside gene matches: 7. The DNA for the CDR3 is TGTGCCAGTTGGACTAGCGGGACGGGAGAGCAGTACTTC. As protein: CASWTSGTGEQYF.

V is TRBV6-1 and J is TRBJ2-1, with D tentatively TRBD2 (6 bases). Per the germline V gene, CDR1 is MNHNS and CDR2 is SASEGT. This CDR3 comprises 16 residues. V gave up 4 bases and J gave up 9 bases, with 22 bases separating them. The CDR3, as DNA: TGTGCCAGCAGTGTAACAATTTACGGGAGTTTCAGTGAGCAGTTCTTC. Protein: CASSVTIYGSFSEQFF.

This chain uses TRBV7-3 with TRBJ1-1, with D unclear. This CDR3 spans 15 amino acids. Trimming shortened V by 5 bases and J by 1 base, and 14 bases separated the two germline ends. In germline, CDR1 is SGHTA, CDR2 FQGTGA. In DNA form, the CDR3 reads TGTGCCAGCAGCCAGAGACCGAATCCGAACACTGAAGCTTTCTTT. Translating it yields CASSQRPNPNTEAFF.

CDR3 region: CASSSISGVLLYTGELFF. CDR3 bases: TGTGCCAGCAGCTCAATCTCCGGGGTTCTCCTTTACACCGGGGAGCTGTTTTTT. V usage is TRBV7-9 and J usage is TRBJ2-2, with a possible D match to TRBD2 (5 bases). The CDR3 length is 18 residues. Trimming took off 4 bases at V and 3 bases at J, with 21 bases between the two ends. The germline V gene encodes CDR1 SEHNR and CDR2 FQNEAQ (reference sequence).

The chain employs TRBV6-1 and TRBJ1-2; a weak D match, TRBD1 (5 bases). There are 15 residues in the CDR3. V shed 1 base and J shed 4 bases, with 13 bases lying between them. Germline V CDR1 and CDR2: MNHNS, SASEGT. The CDR3 bases are TGTGCCAGCAGTGAAGGATGGGGTGGGGGCTATGGCTACACCTTC. It translates to CASSEGWGGGYGYTF.

The chain links TRBV27 to TRBJ1-2; 11 bases fit TRBD1. Trimming at V came to 7 bases and at J to 7 bases, leaving 8 bases not matched to a gene. Germline CDR1 and CDR2: MNHEY and SMNVEV (reference sequence). The CDR3 has 14 residues. For the CDR3, the DNA is TGTGCCAGCACCCTGAGGACAGGGGGCGTTGGCTACACCTTC. It is translated as CASTLRTGGVGYTF.

The chain carries TRBV4-3 and TRBJ2-2, with 11 bases that match TRBD2. The CDR3 is 15 residues long. CDR1 and CDR2 from the germline V gene are LGHNA and YSLEER. V was clipped by 4 bases and J by 8 bases; unmatched bases: 6. CDR3 protein: CASSLIAGGPGELFF. As DNA, the CDR3 is TGCGCCAGCAGCCTTATAGCGGGAGGGCCAGGGGAGCTGTTTTTT.

This chain joins TRBV5-1 and TRBJ1-2, with D tentatively TRBD1 (6 bases). This CDR3 is built from 13 residues. Germline V gene sequence: CDR1 SGHRS, CDR2 YFSETQ. Trimming shortened V by 4 bases and J by 6 bases, and 13 bases separated the two germline ends. The CDR3 protein is CASSQQGRDGYTF. The CDR3, as DNA: TGCGCCAGCAGCCAACAGGGTAGGGATGGCTACACCTTC.